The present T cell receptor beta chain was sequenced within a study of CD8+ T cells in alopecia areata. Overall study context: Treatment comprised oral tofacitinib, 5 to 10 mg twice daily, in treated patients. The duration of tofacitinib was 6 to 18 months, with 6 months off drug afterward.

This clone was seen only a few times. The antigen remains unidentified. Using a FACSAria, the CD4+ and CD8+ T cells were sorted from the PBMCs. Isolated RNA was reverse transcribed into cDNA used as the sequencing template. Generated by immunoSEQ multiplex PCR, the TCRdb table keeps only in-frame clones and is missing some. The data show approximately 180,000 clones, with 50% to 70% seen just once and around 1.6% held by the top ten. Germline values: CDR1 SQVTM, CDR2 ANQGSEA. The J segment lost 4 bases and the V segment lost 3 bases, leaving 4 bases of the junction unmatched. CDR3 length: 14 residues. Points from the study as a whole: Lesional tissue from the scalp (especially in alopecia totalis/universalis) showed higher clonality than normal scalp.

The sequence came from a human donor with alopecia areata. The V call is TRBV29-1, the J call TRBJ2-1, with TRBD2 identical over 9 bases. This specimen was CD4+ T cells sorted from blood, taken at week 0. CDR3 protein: CSVDIAGVYNEQFF. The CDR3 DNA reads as TGCAGCGTTGATATAGCGGGGGTATACAATGAGCAGTTCTTC.